A selection of T cell receptor beta chains follows, all from one sample in a study of T cells in Graves' hyperthyroidism and ophthalmopathy. One entry per CDR3 protein, called by TCRdb with MiXCR from the multiplex PCR reads. The data hold around 300,000 distinct CDR3 sequences, with 11% to 15% observed a single time. Sequencing used blood. Receptor source: a woman in her twenties or thirties with Graves' hyperthyroidism. Both conserved end residues are part of each CDR3. A D gene is named only where the DNA matches it firmly. Size is stated for part of the rows, as once, few or many counts, or as a class when the clone is expanded.

many,NA,TRBJ2-1,TRBV20-1,CSASSKRPKGYNEQFF,TGCAGTGCTTCCTCTAAGCGCCCCAAAGGTTACAATGAGCAGTTCTTC
many,TRBD1,TRBJ2-3,TRBV2,CASSERTGKTTDTQYF,TGTGCCAGCAGTGAACGGACAGGGAAGACTACAGATACGCAGTATTTT
few,NA,TRBJ1-4,TRBV11-2,CASSFRGSWEKLFF,TGTGCCAGCAGCTTTAGGGGCAGTTGGGAAAAACTGTTTTTT
few,NA,TRBJ2-1,TRBV6-1,CASSEWVNEQFF,TGTGCCAGCAGTGAATGGGTCAATGAGCAGTTCTTC
few,NA,TRBJ1-5,TRBV19,CASRATRGNQPQHF,TGTGCCAGTAGAGCCACCCGGGGGAATCAGCCCCAGCATTTT
many,NA,TRBJ1-1,TRBV2,CASTGETGLNTEAFF,TGTGCCAGCACCGGGGAGACAGGACTGAACACTGAAGCTTTCTTT
NA,TRBD1,TRBJ2-2,TRBV7-3,CASSPGGMNTGELFF,TGTGCCAGCAGCCCAGGGGGTATGAACACCGGGGAGCTGTTTTTT
many,TRBD2,TRBJ2-7,TRBV28,CAVLAGAYYEQYF,TGTGCCGTACTAGCGGGAGCCTACTACGAGCAGTACTTC
NA,NA,TRBJ1-1,TRBV5-6,CASSLEVPGTEAFF,TGTGCCAGCAGCTTGGAAGTCCCGGGCACTGAAGCTTTCTTT
NA,NA,TRBJ2-1,TRBV19,CASRSPRGEQFF,TGTGCCAGTAGGTCACCCCGAGGTGAGCAGTTCTTC
many,NA,TRBJ1-1,TRBV12-3/TRBV12-4,CASSLTIRTEAFF,TGTGCCAGCAGCCTCACGATCCGCACTGAAGCTTTCTTT
many,NA,TRBJ1-5,TRBV2,CASRTLDGQPQHF,TGTGCCAGCAGAACCTTGGACGGGCAGCCCCAGCATTTT
many,NA,TRBJ2-1,TRBV30,CAWSVFAGYEQFF,TGTGCCTGGAGTGTTTTTGCGGGATATGAGCAGTTCTTC
many,NA,TRBJ2-5,TRBV2,CASRKTTAQETQYF,TGTGCCAGCCGCAAGACGACAGCACAAGAGACCCAGTACTTC
NA,NA,TRBJ2-7,TRBV11-2,CASRQSRYEQYF,TGTGCCAGCAGACAGTCACGCTACGAGCAGTACTTC
many,NA,TRBJ1-1,TRBV5-1,CASSSGTTNTEAFF,TGCGCCAGCAGCTCGGGGACAACGAACACTGAAGCTTTCTTT
NA,TRBD1,TRBJ1-5,TRBV19,CASRVQGASNQPQHF,TGTGCCAGTAGGGTCCAGGGGGCCAGCAATCAGCCCCAGCATTTT
NA,TRBD1,TRBJ1-4,TRBV27,CASRKKGALDATNEKLFF,TGTGCCAGCAGAAAAAAGGGGGCGCTTGATGCAACTAATGAAAAACTGTTTTTT
NA,NA,TRBJ1-5,TRBV6-2/TRBV6-3,CASTGFGGQPRHF,TGTGCCAGCACAGGGTTTGGCGGTCAGCCCCGGCATTTT
many,NA,TRBJ2-1,TRBV27,CATQGQDEQFF,TGTGCCACCCAGGGGCAGGATGAGCAGTTCTTC
NA,TRBD2,TRBJ2-1,TRBV7-3,CASSSPGGVDDNEQFF,TGTGCCAGCAGCTCCCCGGGGGGAGTGGATGACAATGAGCAGTTCTTC
many,NA,TRBJ2-1,TRBV18,CASSPVTSSYNEQFF,TGTGCCAGCTCACCAGTCACTAGTTCCTACAATGAGCAGTTCTTC
many,TRBD1,TRBJ2-7,TRBV2,CASLGTVAYEQYF,TGTGCCAGCTTGGGGACAGTAGCCTACGAGCAGTACTTC
many,TRBD2,TRBJ2-1,TRBV20-1,CSAPPVAGGPNEQFF,TGCAGTGCTCCCCCCGTAGCGGGAGGGCCCAATGAGCAGTTCTTC
few,NA,TRBJ1-5,TRBV6-1,CASSPGPQPQHF,TGTGCCAGCAGCCCCGGCCCACAGCCCCAGCATTTT
few,TRBD2,TRBJ2-7,TRBV19,CASSSPSGSSYEQYF,TGTGCCAGTAGTTCCCCTAGCGGGAGCTCCTACGAGCAGTACTTC
NA,TRBD2,TRBJ2-7,TRBV18,CASSRTGTNYEQYF,TGTGCCAGCTCACGAACCGGGACTAACTACGAGCAGTACTTC
NA,TRBD2,TRBJ2-1,TRBV20-1,CSARDGLAGDGEQFF,TGCAGTGCTAGAGATGGACTAGCGGGAGATGGTGAGCAGTTCTTC
many,NA,TRBJ2-1,TRBV3-1,CASSQGDKLFF,TGTGCCAGCAGCCAAGGGGACAAGCTGTTCTTC
many,NA,TRBJ2-3,TRBV30,CAWGVDRRGTDTQYF,TGTGCCTGGGGAGTAGACAGGCGGGGCACAGATACGCAGTATTTT
few,NA,TRBJ1-2,TRBV3-1,CASSRGQTYGYTF,TGTGCCAGCAGCCGAGGACAGACCTATGGCTACACCTTC
once,TRBD2,TRBJ2-5,TRBV10-2,CASSDATSGRALETQYF,TGCGCCAGCAGTGACGCTACTAGCGGGAGGGCCTTGGAGACCCAGTACTTC
few,NA,TRBJ2-5,TRBV28,CASRISEVQTQYF,TGTGCCAGCAGGATTTCTGAAGTGCAGACCCAGTACTTC
many,NA,TRBJ1-1,TRBV12-3/TRBV12-4,CASSLRLRLPGYEAFF,TGTGCCAGCAGTTTAAGGTTGAGGCTCCCAGGATATGAAGCTTTCTTT
few,NA,TRBJ1-2,TRBV18,CASSPPPDWGSGYTF,TGTGCCAGCTCACCACCTCCAGATTGGGGTTCTGGCTACACCTTC
few,NA,TRBJ2-5,TRBV7-3,CASSYDYQETQYF,TGTGCCAGCAGTTACGACTACCAAGAGACCCAGTACTTC
few,NA,TRBJ1-5,TRBV15,CATSRDAWGAGNQPQHF,TGTGCCACCAGCAGAGATGCTTGGGGCGCAGGCAATCAGCCCCAGCATTTT
NA,NA,TRBJ1-2,TRBV6-1,CASTSGQGNYGYTF,TGTGCCAGCACCTCCGGGCAGGGAAACTATGGCTACACCTTC
NA,NA,TRBJ2-1,TRBV4-1,CASSRLPSGVSYNEQFF,TGCGCCAGCAGCCGCCTTCCCTCGGGCGTCTCCTACAATGAGCAGTTCTTC
many,TRBD2,TRBJ2-7,TRBV20-1,CSAFSGSYEQYF,TGCAGTGCTTTTAGCGGGAGCTACGAGCAGTACTTC
few,NA,TRBJ1-5,TRBV28,CASNSGLNNQPQHF,TGTGCCAGCAATAGTGGGTTAAACAATCAGCCCCAGCATTTT
NA,TRBD2,TRBJ2-5,TRBV20-1,CSAQTSGTETQYF,TGCAGTGCCCAGACTAGCGGGACTGAGACCCAGTACTTC
many,TRBD2,TRBJ2-7,TRBV13,CASSLGLASYEQYF,TGTGCCAGCAGTTTGGGACTAGCGTCCTACGAGCAGTACTTC
many,NA,TRBJ2-2,TRBV2,CASREILRGNGELFF,TGTGCCAGCAGGGAGATCTTACGGGGAAACGGGGAGCTGTTTTTT
many,TRBD1,TRBJ1-2,TRBV13,CASSPGTGLRDGYTF,TGTGCCAGCAGCCCAGGGACAGGGCTTCGAGATGGCTACACCTTC
NA,NA,TRBJ2-5,TRBV4-1,CASSQEGSSKTQYF,TGCGCCAGCAGCCAAGAAGGCAGCTCAAAGACCCAGTACTTC
NA,NA,TRBJ2-1,TRBV27,CASSKGGDEQFF,TGTGCCAGCAGTAAGGGGGGGGATGAGCAGTTCTTC
NA,TRBD2,TRBJ2-1,TRBV2,CASSTSGELGGFF,TGTGCCAGCAGTACTAGCGGAGAGCTGGGGGGGTTCTTC
many,NA,TRBJ1-1,TRBV19,CASSKDRQDTEAFF,TGTGCCAGTAGTAAAGACCGCCAAGACACTGAAGCTTTCTTT
many,NA,TRBJ1-1,TRBV28,CASSRTAIRNTEAFF,TGTGCCAGCAGCAGGACAGCGATCAGGAACACTGAAGCTTTCTTT
NA,TRBD1,TRBJ1-3,TRBV5-1,CASSLGQGDTIYF,TGCGCCAGCAGCTTGGGACAGGGGGACACCATATATTTT
few,NA,TRBJ1-5,TRBV12-5,CASGLTLEIGGNQPQHF,TGTGCTAGTGGTTTGACTCTTGAGATCGGCGGCAATCAGCCCCAGCATTTT
many,TRBD2,TRBJ2-1,TRBV12-3/TRBV12-4,CASSSWTSGSNEQFF,TGTGCCAGCAGTTCCTGGACTAGCGGATCTAATGAGCAGTTCTTC
many,NA,TRBJ1-5,TRBV19,CASTPGQALNQPQHF,TGTGCCAGTACCCCAGGGCAGGCTCTCAATCAGCCCCAGCATTTT
many,NA,TRBJ1-5,TRBV7-8,CASSLGGAGQPQHF,TGTGCCAGCAGCTTAGGTGGGGCGGGCCAGCCCCAGCATTTT